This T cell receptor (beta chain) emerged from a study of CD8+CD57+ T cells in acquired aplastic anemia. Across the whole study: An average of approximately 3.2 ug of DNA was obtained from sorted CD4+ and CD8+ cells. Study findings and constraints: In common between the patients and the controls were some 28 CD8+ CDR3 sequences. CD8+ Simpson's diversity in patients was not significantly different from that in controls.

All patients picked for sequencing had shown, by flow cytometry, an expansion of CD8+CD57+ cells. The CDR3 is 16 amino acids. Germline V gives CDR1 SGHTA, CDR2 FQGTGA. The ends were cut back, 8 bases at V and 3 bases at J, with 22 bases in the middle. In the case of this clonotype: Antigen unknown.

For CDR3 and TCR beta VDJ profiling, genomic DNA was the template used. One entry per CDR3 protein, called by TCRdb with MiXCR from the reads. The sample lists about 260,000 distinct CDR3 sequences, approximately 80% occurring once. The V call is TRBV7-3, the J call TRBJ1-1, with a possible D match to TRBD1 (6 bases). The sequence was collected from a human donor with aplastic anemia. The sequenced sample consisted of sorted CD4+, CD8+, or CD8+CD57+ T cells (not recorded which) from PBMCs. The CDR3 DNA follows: TGTGCCAGCTCAAGACAGGCCACCGGGACCGACACTGAAGCTTTCTTT. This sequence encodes CASSRQATGTDTEAFF.